This T cell receptor beta chain was retrieved from a study of blood T cell repertoires in COVID-19. Study context: There were acute and convalescent COVID-19 samples, and they came from the United States, Italy and Spain. In each case, the material was cDNA or gDNA derived from T cells, B-cell-depleted T cells, or PBMCs.

Germline-derived CDR1 and CDR2 are SEHNR and FQNEAQ (reference sequence). CDR3 length: 16 amino acids. Trimming cost V 0 bases and J 4 bases, with 15 bases left between them. As processed by the authors: Using reference gene primer amplification, nucleated cell counts were estimated. Using immunoSEQ multiplex PCR, the repertoire was profiled, and TCRdb retains in-frame clones only, with some absent. V, J and clone size were drawn from that table, and D and trimming were deduced from the DNA. This table holds about 67,000 clones, 86% found once. This clone has just one count. This receptor was taken from a man aged 45-65 years with active COVID-19. This sequence joins TRBV7-9 and TRBJ1-2; no clear D gene. Sequenced input: peripheral blood. The chain's CDR3 is CASSLAGPRQGYGYTF. CDR3 nucleotide sequence: TGTGCCAGCAGCTTAGCGGGTCCGAGACAAGGCTATGGCTACACCTTC.